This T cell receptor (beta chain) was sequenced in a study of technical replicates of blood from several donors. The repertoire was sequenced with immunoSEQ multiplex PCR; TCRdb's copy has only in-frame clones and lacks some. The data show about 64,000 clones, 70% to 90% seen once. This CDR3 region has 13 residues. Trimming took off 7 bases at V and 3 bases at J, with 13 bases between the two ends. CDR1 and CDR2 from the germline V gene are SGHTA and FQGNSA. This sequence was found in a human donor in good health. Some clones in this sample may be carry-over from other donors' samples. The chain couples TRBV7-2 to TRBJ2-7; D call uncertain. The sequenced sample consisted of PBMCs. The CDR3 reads CASILGGGYEQYF. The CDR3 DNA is TGTGCCAGCATCCTTGGCGGCGGCTACGAGCAGTACTTC.